Below are 27 T cell receptor beta chains sequenced from a single sample in a study of blood T cell repertoires in COVID-19. The data were produced by immunoSEQ multiplex PCR, yet TCRdb's version contains in-frame clones alone and is incomplete. The sample has roughly 200,000 clones, around nine tenths seen once. Sequencing used PBMCs or T cells enriched from blood (not recorded which). The receptors stem from a woman in her thirties who had been exposed to COVID-19.

The gene calls are TRBV19 and TRBJ1-5, with D possibly TRBD1 on 6 matching bases. The CDR3 runs 14 residues. The germline V gene encodes CDR1 LNHDA and CDR2 SQIVND (reference sequence). With 10 bases removed from V and 2 bases from J, the gap between germline ends came to 15 bases. Here the CDR3 reads CATTWGLGNQPQHF. In DNA, the CDR3 is TGTGCCACCACTTGGGGGCTCGGCAATCAGCCCCAGCATTTT.

This chain links TRBV5-1 with TRBJ1-6; D ambiguous. In germline, CDR1 is SGHRS, CDR2 YFSETQ. V was trimmed by 3 bases and J by 6 bases, leaving 10 bases between them. The CDR3 extends over 14 amino acids. The CDR3 here is CASSSGLINSPLHF. As DNA, the CDR3 is TGCGCCAGCAGCTCCGGACTGATTAATTCACCCCTCCACTTT.

The V and J genes are TRBV25-1 and TRBJ2-2; the match to TRBD1 covers 8 bases. V dropped 3 bases and J dropped 6; count of bases not matched to a gene: 3. Per the germline V gene, CDR1 is MGHDK and CDR2 is SYGVNS. The CDR3 covers 14 residues. CDR3 coding DNA: TGTGCCAGCAGTGATTACAGGGGGGCCGGGGAGCTGTTTTTT. Translating gives CASSDYRGAGELFF.

The chain links TRBV4-2 to TRBJ2-3; possible D gene TRBD1, 6 bases. The V gene lost 8 bases and the J gene lost 0 bases, with 18 bases spanning the gap. This CDR3 spans 16 amino acids. Per germline, CDR1 LGHNA and CDR2 YNFKEQ. CDR3 nucleotide sequence: TGTGCCAGCGGGGGTGGGGGACACTCTAGCACAGATACGCAGTATTTT. As protein: CASGGGGHSSTDTQYF.

The CDR3 bases are TGCAGCGTTGTGGTTAGCGGGGTATCGGGTGAGCAGTTCTTC. Protein product: CSVVVSGVSGEQFF. This chain connects TRBV29-1 to TRBJ2-1; 8 positions agree with TRBD2. CDR1 is SQVTM, CDR2 ANQGSEA, per germline. The CDR3 has 14 amino acids. Losses at the gene ends were 4 bases for V and 9 bases for J; bases not matched to a gene: 11.

This chain joins TRBV7-6 and TRBJ2-7, with 11 bases fitting TRBD2. V was pared by 5 bases and J by 2 bases, with 5 bases of the junction left unmatched. Per the germline V gene, CDR1 is SGHVS and CDR2 is FNYEAQ. The CDR3 runs to 15 residues. This CDR3 reads CASSPSGGPPYEQYF. The DNA of the CDR3 is TGTGCCAGCAGCCCTAGCGGGGGGCCTCCCTACGAGCAGTACTTC.

The chain carries TRBV5-4 and TRBJ1-4; 9 bases fit TRBD1. Germline CDR1 is SGHNT and CDR2 is YYREEE (reference sequence). Trimming at V came to 3 bases and at J to 3 bases, leaving 3 bases not matched to a gene. This CDR3 has 15 residues. The CDR3 DNA reads as TGTGCCAGCAGCTCAGGGACAGGGTCTAATGAAAAACTGTTTTTT. Its protein is CASSSGTGSNEKLFF.

The chain joins TRBV24-1 to TRBJ2-1; 15 positions agree with TRBD2. The CDR3 has 15 residues. CDR1 is KGHDR and CDR2 is SFDVKD in the germline V gene. V was pared by 3 bases and J by 10 bases, with 3 bases of the junction left unmatched. CDR3 sequence reads: CATSDLGTSGGEQFF. CDR3 bases: TGTGCCACCAGTGATCTCGGGACTAGCGGGGGGGAGCAGTTCTTC.

CDR3 nucleotide sequence: TGTGCCAGCAGCTTAGTTAGAGGGGGAGACAATCAGCCCCAGCATTTT. Protein: CASSLVRGGDNQPQHF. This chain uses TRBV7-6 with TRBJ1-5, with D maybe TRBD1 (6 bases). Germline V CDR1 and CDR2: SGHVS, FNYEAQ. Trimming removed 1 base from V and 3 bases from J, with 13 bases in between. This CDR3 is built from 16 residues.

V and J are TRBV30 and TRBJ2-7; possible D gene TRBD1, 5 bases. Between the trimmed V and J ends, which lost 0 bases and 1 base, there was a span of 10 bases. Germline values: CDR1 GTSNPN, CDR2 SVGIG (reference sequence). The CDR3 has 14 residues. This CDR3 reads CAWSVYPGSYEQYF. Here the CDR3 DNA reads TGTGCCTGGAGTGTATACCCAGGGTCCTACGAGCAGTACTTC. The complete variable domain, with remaining parts taken from reference TRBV30 and TRBJ2-7, reads SQTIHQWPATLVQPVGSPLSLECTVEGTSNPNLYWYRQAAGRGLQLLFYSVGIGQISSEVPQNLSASRPQDRQFILSSKKLLLSDSGFYLCAWSVYPGSYEQYFGPGTRLTVT.

The V gene is TRBV7-2, the J gene TRBJ1-5; D gene ambiguous. With 5 bases removed from V and 0 bases from J, the gap between germline ends came to 8 bases. Per the germline V gene, CDR1 is SGHTA and CDR2 is FQGNSA. This CDR3 is 14 amino acids long. CDR3 DNA sequence: TGTGCCAGCAGCGACTGGAATAGCAATCAGCCCCAGCATTTT. The encoded protein is CASSDWNSNQPQHF. Together with reference TRBV7-2 and TRBJ1-5, the CDR3 gives the full variable domain: GAGVSQSPSNKVTEKGKDVELRCDPISGHTALYWYRQSLGQGLEFLIYFQGNSAPDKSGLPSDRFSAERTGGSVSTLTIQRTQQEDSAVYLCASSDWNSNQPQHFGDGTRLSIL.

J is TRBJ1-1 and V is TRBV3-1 (or the pseudogene TRBV3-2); a possible D gene is TRBD1 (6 bases). The length of the CDR3 is 14 residues. V shed 1 base and J shed 1 base, with 7 bases lying between them. From germline, CDR1 is LGHDT and CDR2 YNNKEL (reference sequence). The CDR3: CASSQGQANTEAFF. CDR3 nucleotides: TGTGCCAGCAGCCAAGGACAGGCGAACACTGAAGCTTTCTTT.

Only one count was recorded for this clone. The rearrangement joins TRBV9 to TRBJ2-1; 7 nucleotides line up with TRBD1. This CDR3 is 16 amino acids long. Unmatched junction bases numbered 12, after V lost 2 bases and J lost 7 bases. From germline, CDR1 is SGDLS and CDR2 YYNGEE. The CDR3 nucleotides are TGTGCCAGCAGCGTCACAGGGGTGGGAAGATGGAATGAGCAGTTCTTC. It encodes CASSVTGVGRWNEQFF. The complete variable domain, with remaining parts taken from reference TRBV9 and TRBJ2-1, reads DSGVTQTPKHLITATGQRVTLRCSPRSGDLSVYWYQQSLDQGLQFLIQYYNGEERAKGNILERFSAQQFPDLHSELNLSSLELGDSALYFCASSVTGVGRWNEQFFGPGTRLTVL.

The chain couples TRBV12-3 or TRBV12-4 to TRBJ1-2; 10 bases line up with TRBD1. The CDR3 extends over 13 amino acids. Trimming at V came to 8 bases and at J to 2 bases, leaving 2 bases not matched to a gene. The CDR3: CASSDRGNYGYTF. The CDR3 nucleotides are TGTGCCAGCTCGGACAGGGGGAACTATGGCTACACCTTC.

This clone was detected a few times. This CDR3 is CASSLAGGRDTQYF. The CDR3 nucleotides are TGTGCCAGCAGTTTAGCGGGGGGGCGAGATACGCAGTATTTT. The chain combines TRBV2 with TRBJ2-3; TRBD2 aligns across 11 bases. This CDR3 has 14 residues. V dropped 5 bases and J dropped 5; count of bases not matched to a gene: 3. The V gene's germline CDR1 is SNHLY and CDR2 FYNNEI.

This rearrangement joins TRBV30 to TRBJ2-7, with D maybe TRBD1 (6 bases). The ends were cut back, 2 bases at V and 6 bases at J, with 11 bases in the middle. Germline CDR1 is GTSNPN and CDR2 is SVGIG (reference sequence). This CDR3 comprises 12 residues. The CDR3 DNA follows: TGTGCCTGGAGTATGACAGGTTTCGAGCAGTACTTC. Translated, it gives CAWSMTGFEQYF.

V is TRBV7-9 and J is TRBJ1-4; 10 positions match TRBD1. J gave up 8 bases and V 6 bases, and 6 bases lay outside the gene matches. Germline CDR1 is SEHNR and CDR2 is FQNEAQ (reference sequence). CDR3 length equals 14 residues. The CDR3 DNA sequence: TGTGCCAGCAGAACCGGGACAGGGGAGGAAAAACTGTTTTTT. Encoded protein: CASRTGTGEEKLFF.

In regard to this clone: This same CDR3 is encoded by further DNA sequences in the sample. The genes are TRBV5-1 and TRBJ1-4; TRBD1 matches at 7 bases. The CDR3 has 14 residues. In germline, CDR1 is SGHRS, CDR2 YFSETQ. With 0 bases clipped from V and 6 bases from J, the junction kept 2 bases outside the gene matches. The CDR3 loop is CASSLGQGYEKLFF. The CDR3, as DNA: TGCGCCAGCAGCTTGGGACAGGGCTATGAAAAACTGTTTTTT.

The chain recombines TRBV19 with TRBJ2-1, with TRBD2 matching 8 bases. Germline CDR1 is LNHDA and CDR2 is SQIVND (reference sequence). CDR3 length equals 15 residues. J gave up 3 bases and V 4 bases, and 5 bases lay outside the gene matches. The CDR3 sequence is CASSTAGGLYNEQFF. The DNA of the CDR3 is TGTGCCAGTAGTACGGCGGGGGGCCTCTACAATGAGCAGTTCTTC.

This sequence joins TRBV21-1 and TRBJ1-1; TRBD1 is the table's D call, not checked against the DNA. TRBV21-1 is a pseudogene segment. This CDR3 is built from 15 residues. In nucleotides, the CDR3 is TGTGCCAGCAGCGACTCAGGGGAAGTGGGCACTGAAGCTTTCTTT. Residues: CASSDSGEVGTEAFF.

This chain uses TRBV3-1 (or the pseudogene TRBV3-2) with TRBJ2-7, with 9 bases identical to TRBD2. Germline V CDR1 and CDR2: LGHDT, YNNKEL (reference sequence). The CDR3 has 16 residues. The V gene end was trimmed by 3 bases and the J gene end by 3 bases; junction bases not matched to a gene: 9. CDR3 protein: CASSQSPGTSNYEQYF. CDR3 coding DNA: TGTGCCAGCAGCCAGTCACCCGGGACTAGCAACTACGAGCAGTACTTC.

V and J are TRBV18 and TRBJ2-7, with 7 positions matching TRBD1. Germline assignment: CDR1 KGHSH and CDR2 LQKENI. The length of the CDR3 is 16 residues. The V gene end was trimmed by 3 bases and the J gene end by 0 bases; junction bases not matched to a gene: 8. The DNA of the CDR3 is TGTGCCAGCTCACCCTCCGGGACAGAGAGCTCCTACGAGCAGTACTTC. Protein product: CASSPSGTESSYEQYF. The variable domain in full, completed from reference TRBV18 and TRBJ2-7, reads NAGVMQNPRHLVRRRGQEARLRCSPMKGHSHVYWYRQLPEEGLKFMVYLQKENIIDESGMPKERFSAEFPKEGPSILRIQQVVRGDSAAYFCASSPSGTESSYEQYFGPGTRLTVT.

The chain links TRBV5-1 to TRBJ1-3; TRBD1 aligns across 8 bases. Germline CDR1 SGHRS, CDR2 YFSETQ. Trimming cost V 4 bases and J 6 bases; bases outside gene matches: 3. CDR3 length equals 13 residues. The CDR3 nucleotides are TGCGCCAGCAGCGGGGGACAGGCAAACACCATATATTTT. This translates into CASSGGQANTIYF.

This clone was detected once. The chain links TRBV13 to TRBJ2-5; TRBD1 aligns across 10 bases. V shed 3 bases and J 5 bases; nucleotides not matched to a gene: 3. The V gene's germline CDR1 is PRHDT and CDR2 FYEKMQ (reference sequence). The CDR3 loop spans 14 amino acids. CDR3 bases: TGTGCCAGCAGCTTGACAGGGGGCAACGAGACCCAGTACTTC. Its protein is CASSLTGGNETQYF.

J is TRBJ1-3 and V is TRBV27; D is perhaps TRBD1 (5 bases). V lost 4 bases and J 2 bases, leaving 9 bases between the germline ends. This CDR3 is 14 amino acids long. The germline CDR1 and CDR2 sequences are MNHEY and SMNVEV (reference sequence). Here the CDR3 reads CASSYQGPGNTIYF. The CDR3 nucleotides are TGTGCCAGCAGTTATCAGGGTCCTGGAAACACCATATATTTT.

V usage is TRBV6-1 and J usage is TRBJ2-7, with 11 bases fitting TRBD1. The ends lost 1 base at V and 3 bases at J; junction bases unmatched: 5. The V gene's germline CDR1 is MNHNS and CDR2 SASEGT. CDR3 length equals 16 residues. The CDR3 here is CASSEVLGTGGYEQYF. In DNA form, the CDR3 reads TGTGCCAGCAGTGAAGTATTGGGGACAGGGGGCTACGAGCAGTACTTC.

The genes are TRBV4-1 and TRBJ1-6; TRBD1 is a possible D gene (5 bases). This CDR3 has 15 residues. V dropped 0 bases and J dropped 13 bases, with 16 bases sitting between them. Per the germline V gene, CDR1 is MGHRA and CDR2 is YSYEKL. The CDR3 DNA follows: TGCGCCAGCAGCCAAGAAGGCGGGGGGACCCCTCCCCTCCACTTT. This sequence encodes CASSQEGGGTPPLHF.